Below, one T cell receptor beta chain is given with its context. Its antigen is not identified. Both 60 Vbeta primers and 13 Jbeta primers went into the PCR. Assay used: immunoSEQ multiplex PCR; TCRdb lists only in-frame clones, some missing. The sample contains over 150,000 clones, roughly 80% of which appear only once. This record comes from a study of cytomegalovirus exposure and HLA in healthy donors. The germline V gene has CDR1 MNHEY and CDR2 SMNVEV (reference sequence). The CDR3 loop spans 15 amino acids. The trim removed 5 bases at V and 3 bases at J, leaving 8 bases unmatched. Study-level points and caveats: High specificity and sensitivity for cytomegalovirus status were reported for the classifier. The authors confirmed in vitro that three CMV-associated chains were specific for CMV antigens. Per a prior analysis, the majority of TCR beta V segments were productive roughly 90% or roughly 30% of the time. Among TCR beta chains, those listed as cytomegalovirus-associated numbered about 160.

This chain uses TRBV27 with TRBJ2-7, with 9 bases matching TRBD1. This clonotype was sampled from a human donor in good health. What was sequenced was PBMCs. The CDR3 loop is CASSETGQGIYEQYF. In DNA form, the CDR3 reads TGTGCCAGCAGTGAAACGGGACAGGGTATCTACGAGCAGTACTTC.